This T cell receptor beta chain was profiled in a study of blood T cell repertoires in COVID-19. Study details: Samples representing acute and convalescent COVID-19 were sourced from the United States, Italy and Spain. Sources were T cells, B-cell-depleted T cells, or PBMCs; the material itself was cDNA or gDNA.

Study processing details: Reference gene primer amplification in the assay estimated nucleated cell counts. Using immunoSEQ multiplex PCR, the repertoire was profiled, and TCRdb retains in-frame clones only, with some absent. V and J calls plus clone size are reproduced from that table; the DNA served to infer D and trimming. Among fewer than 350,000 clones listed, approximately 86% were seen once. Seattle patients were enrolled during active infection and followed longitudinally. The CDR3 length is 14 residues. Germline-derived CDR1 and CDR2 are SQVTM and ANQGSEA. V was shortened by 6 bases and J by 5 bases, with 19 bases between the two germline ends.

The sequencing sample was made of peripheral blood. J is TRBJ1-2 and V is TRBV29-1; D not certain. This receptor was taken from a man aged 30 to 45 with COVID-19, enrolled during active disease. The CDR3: CSVVYNLGGYGYTF. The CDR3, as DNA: TGCAGCGTCGTATATAACCTCGGCGGGTATGGCTACACCTTC.